The clone carrying this T cell receptor beta chain appeared a single time. V trimming: 3 bases; J trimming: 4 bases; junction bases outside the gene matches: 3. This CDR3 contains 14 residues. Germline V gene lookup returns CDR1 MNHEY and CDR2 SVGEGT. Profiling relied on immunoSEQ multiplex PCR, and the TCRdb table lists in-frame clones only, not all of them. Seen here are roughly 150,000 clones, around 80% observed once, and the top ten hold under 20%. Clinical history reported by participants formed the basis on which cohorts were assigned. This sample is part of a study of blood T cell repertoires in COVID-19.

Sequenced sample: PBMCs or T cells enriched from blood (not recorded which). This clonotype was obtained from an older woman in a cohort exposed to, infected with or recovered from COVID-19 (not recorded which). The gene calls are TRBV6-2 or TRBV6-3 and TRBJ2-1, with 7 bases lining up with TRBD2. CDR3 amino acids: CASSYWEGYNEQFF. CDR3 DNA sequence: TGTGCCAGCAGTTATTGGGAGGGGTACAATGAGCAGTTCTTC.